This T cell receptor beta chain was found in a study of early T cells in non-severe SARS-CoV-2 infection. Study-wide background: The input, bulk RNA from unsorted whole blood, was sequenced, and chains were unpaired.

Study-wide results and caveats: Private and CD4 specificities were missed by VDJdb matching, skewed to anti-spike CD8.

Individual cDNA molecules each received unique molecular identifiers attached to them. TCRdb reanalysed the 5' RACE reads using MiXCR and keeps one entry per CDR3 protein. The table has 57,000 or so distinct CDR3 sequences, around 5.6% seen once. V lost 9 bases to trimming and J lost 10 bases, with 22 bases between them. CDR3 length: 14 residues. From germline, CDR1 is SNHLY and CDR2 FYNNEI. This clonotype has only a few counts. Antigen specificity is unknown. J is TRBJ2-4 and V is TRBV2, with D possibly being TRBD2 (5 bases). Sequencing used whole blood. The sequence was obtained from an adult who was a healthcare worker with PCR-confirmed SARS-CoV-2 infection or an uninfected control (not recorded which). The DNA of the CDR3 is TGTGCCAGTTCCCCGGGGTGGACTCTGTCGATTCAGTACTTC. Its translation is CASSPGWTLSIQYF.